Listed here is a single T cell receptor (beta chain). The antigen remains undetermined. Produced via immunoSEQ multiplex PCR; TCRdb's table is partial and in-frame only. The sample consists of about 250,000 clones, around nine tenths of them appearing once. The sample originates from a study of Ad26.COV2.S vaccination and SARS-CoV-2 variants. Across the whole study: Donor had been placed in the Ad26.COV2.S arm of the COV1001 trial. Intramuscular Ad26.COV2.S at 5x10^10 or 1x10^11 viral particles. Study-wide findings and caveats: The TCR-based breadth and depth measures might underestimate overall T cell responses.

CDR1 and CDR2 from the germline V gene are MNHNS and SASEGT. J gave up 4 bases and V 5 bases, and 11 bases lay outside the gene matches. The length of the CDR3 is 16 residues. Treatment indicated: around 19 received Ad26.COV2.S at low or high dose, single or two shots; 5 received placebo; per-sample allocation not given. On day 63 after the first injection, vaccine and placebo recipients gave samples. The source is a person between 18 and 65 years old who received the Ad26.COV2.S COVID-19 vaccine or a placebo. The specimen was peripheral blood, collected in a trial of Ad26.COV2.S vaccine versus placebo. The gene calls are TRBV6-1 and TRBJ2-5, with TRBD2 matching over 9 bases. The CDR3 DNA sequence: TGTGCCAGCAGTAAAGGGGGTAGCGGGAGCAGAGAGACCCAGTACTTC. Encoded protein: CASSKGGSGSRETQYF.